This T cell receptor (beta chain) was captured in a study of tumor and adjacent non-tumor tissue in lung cancer. Study-level points and caveats: Tumor repertoires had a smaller top 100 clone share than normal lung.

TCRbeta libraries were built with three rounds of nested PCR, modified from ARM-PCR. MiXCR was run by TCRdb on the multiplex PCR reads, yielding one entry per CDR3 protein. Of roughly 70,000 distinct CDR3 sequences listed, about two thirds are singletons. RNA was extracted from bulk tissue without any cell sorting. This non-tumor lung sample came from over 3 cm beyond the tumor edge. Remarks on this clonotype: Its antigen is unidentified. A read error may account for a junction end that differs from germline.

Germline CDR1 and CDR2: MDHEN and SYDVKM. CDR3 size: 15 residues. Sequencing was performed on distant non-tumor lung tissue. V usage is TRBV28 and J usage is TRBJ2-7, with TRBD2 identical over 8 bases. The receptor was isolated from a woman aged 45-60 years with non-small cell lung cancer. The CDR3 spells CASSLGTRRTYEQYF. The CDR3 DNA reads TGTGCCAGCAGTTTGGGGACTAGAAGAACCTACGAGCAGTATTTC.